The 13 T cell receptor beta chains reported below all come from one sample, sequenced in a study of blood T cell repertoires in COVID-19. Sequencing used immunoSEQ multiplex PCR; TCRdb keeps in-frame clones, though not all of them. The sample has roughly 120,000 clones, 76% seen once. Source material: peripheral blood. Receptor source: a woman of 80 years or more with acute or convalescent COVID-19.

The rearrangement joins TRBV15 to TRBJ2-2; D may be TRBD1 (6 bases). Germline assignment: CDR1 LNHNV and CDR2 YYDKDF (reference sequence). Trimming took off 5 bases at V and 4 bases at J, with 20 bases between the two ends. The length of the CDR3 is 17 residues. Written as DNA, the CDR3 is TGTGCCACCAGCGGGCTATTGTCACAGGGTGCCACCGGGGAGCTGTTTTTT. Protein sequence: CATSGLLSQGATGELFF. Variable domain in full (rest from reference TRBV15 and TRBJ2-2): DAMVIQNPRYQVTQFGKPVTLSCSQTLNHNVMYWYQQKSSQAPKLLFHYYDKDFNNEADTPDNFQSRRPNTSFCFLDIRSPGLGDTAMYLCATSGLLSQGATGELFFGEGSRLTVL.

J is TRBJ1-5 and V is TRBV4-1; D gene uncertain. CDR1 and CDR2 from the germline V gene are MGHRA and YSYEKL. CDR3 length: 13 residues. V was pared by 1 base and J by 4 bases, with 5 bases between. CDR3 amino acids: CASSQVSNQPQHF. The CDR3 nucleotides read TGCGCCAGCAGCCAAGTTTCAAATCAGCCCCAGCATTTT.

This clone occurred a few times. The CDR3 here is CASSKALYGYGYTF. In DNA, the CDR3 is TGTGCCAGCAGCAAAGCGCTTTACGGGTATGGCTACACCTTC. The chain links TRBV21-1 to TRBJ1-2. TRBV21-1 has pseudogene status. This CDR3 contains 14 residues.

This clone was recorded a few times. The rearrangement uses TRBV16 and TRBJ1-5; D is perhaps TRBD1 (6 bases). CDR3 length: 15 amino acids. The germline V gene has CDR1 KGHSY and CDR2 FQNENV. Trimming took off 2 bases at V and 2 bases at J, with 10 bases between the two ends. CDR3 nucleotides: TGTGCCAGCAGCCAAGCAGGGGTAGGCAATCAGCCCCAGCATTTT. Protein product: CASSQAGVGNQPQHF.

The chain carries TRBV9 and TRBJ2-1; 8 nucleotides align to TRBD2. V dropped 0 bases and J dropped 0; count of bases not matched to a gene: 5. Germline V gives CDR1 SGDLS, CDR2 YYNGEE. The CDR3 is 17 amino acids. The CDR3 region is CASSVGRGGSSYNEQFF. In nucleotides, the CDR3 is TGTGCCAGCAGCGTAGGACGGGGGGGCAGCTCCTACAATGAGCAGTTCTTC. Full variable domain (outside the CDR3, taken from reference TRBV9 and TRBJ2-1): DSGVTQTPKHLITATGQRVTLRCSPRSGDLSVYWYQQSLDQGLQFLIQYYNGEERAKGNILERFSAQQFPDLHSELNLSSLELGDSALYFCASSVGRGGSSYNEQFFGPGTRLTVL.

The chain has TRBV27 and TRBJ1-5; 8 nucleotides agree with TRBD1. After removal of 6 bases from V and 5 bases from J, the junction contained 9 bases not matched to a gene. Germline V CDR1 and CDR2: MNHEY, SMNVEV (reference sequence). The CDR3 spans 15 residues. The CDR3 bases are TGTGCCAGCAGGCCGCAGGGGGCGAGGGATCAGCCCCAGCATTTT. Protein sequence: CASRPQGARDQPQHF.

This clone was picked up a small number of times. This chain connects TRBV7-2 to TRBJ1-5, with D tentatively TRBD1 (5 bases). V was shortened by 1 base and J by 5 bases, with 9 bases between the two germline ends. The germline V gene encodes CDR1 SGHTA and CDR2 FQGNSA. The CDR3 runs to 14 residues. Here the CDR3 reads CASSLGQWHQPQHF. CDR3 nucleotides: TGTGCCAGCAGCTTAGGACAGTGGCATCAGCCCCAGCATTTT.

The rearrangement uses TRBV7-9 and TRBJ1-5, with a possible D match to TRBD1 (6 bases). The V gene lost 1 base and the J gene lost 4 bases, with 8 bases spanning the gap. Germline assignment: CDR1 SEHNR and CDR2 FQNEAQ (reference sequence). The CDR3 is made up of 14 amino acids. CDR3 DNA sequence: TGTGCCAGCAGCTTAGAAGGGGGAAATCAGCCCCAGCATTTT. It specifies CASSLEGGNQPQHF.

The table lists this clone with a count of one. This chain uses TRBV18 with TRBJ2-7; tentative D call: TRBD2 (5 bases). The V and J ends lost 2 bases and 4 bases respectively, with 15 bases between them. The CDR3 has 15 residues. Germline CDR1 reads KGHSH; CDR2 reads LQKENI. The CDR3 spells CASSPVAGLLYEQYF. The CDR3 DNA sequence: TGTGCCAGCTCACCAGTGGCAGGACTCCTTTACGAGCAGTACTTC.

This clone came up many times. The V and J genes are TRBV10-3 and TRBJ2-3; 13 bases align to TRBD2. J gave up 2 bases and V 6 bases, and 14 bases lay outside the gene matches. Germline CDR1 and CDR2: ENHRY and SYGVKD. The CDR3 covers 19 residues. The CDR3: CAISFRTSGRGGDTDTQYF. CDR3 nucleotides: TGTGCCATCAGCTTCCGGACTAGCGGGAGAGGGGGAGACACAGATACGCAGTATTTT.

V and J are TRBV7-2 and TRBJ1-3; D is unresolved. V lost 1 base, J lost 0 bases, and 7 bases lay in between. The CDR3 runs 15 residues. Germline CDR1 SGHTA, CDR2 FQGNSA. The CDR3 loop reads CASSLGQISGNTIYF. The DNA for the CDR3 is TGTGCCAGCAGCTTAGGTCAGATCTCTGGAAACACCATATATTTT.

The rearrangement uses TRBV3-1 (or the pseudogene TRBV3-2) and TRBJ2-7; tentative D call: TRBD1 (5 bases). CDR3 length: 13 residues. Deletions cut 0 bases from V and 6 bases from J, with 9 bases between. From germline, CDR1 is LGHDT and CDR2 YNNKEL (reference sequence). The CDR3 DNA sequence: TGTGCCAGCAGCCAAGATCCGCAGGGCGAGCAGTACTTC. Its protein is CASSQDPQGEQYF.

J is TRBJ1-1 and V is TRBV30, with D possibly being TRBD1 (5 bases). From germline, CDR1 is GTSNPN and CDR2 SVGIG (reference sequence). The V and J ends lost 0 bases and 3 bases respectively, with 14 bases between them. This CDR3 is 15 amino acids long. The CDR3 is CAWSVGEGPDTEAFF. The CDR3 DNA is TGTGCCTGGAGTGTAGGGGAAGGGCCCGACACTGAAGCTTTCTTT.